What follows is one T cell receptor beta chain and its context. With 4 bases removed from V and 2 bases from J, the gap between germline ends came to 11 bases. The germline V gene has CDR1 MGHRA and CDR2 YSYEKL. The CDR3 totals 14 residues. Under the authors' procedure: Amplification with reference gene primers provided the estimates of nucleated cell counts. Clones were sequenced by immunoSEQ multiplex PCR, and TCRdb holds only the in-frame ones, with some missing. The D gene and trimming were derived from the DNA, and the V and J assignments and clone size from that table. The repertoire consists of just over 95,000 clones, with approximately 82% occurring once and the leading ten covering roughly 4%. The data were obtained in a study of blood T cell repertoires in COVID-19. Study summary: Spain, Italy and the United States supplied samples that represented acute and convalescent COVID-19. In each case, the material was cDNA or gDNA derived from T cells, B-cell-depleted T cells, or PBMCs.

This TCR was sampled from a man aged 55 to 69 with acute or convalescent COVID-19. Sequenced: peripheral blood. The chain links TRBV4-1 to TRBJ1-2; D is uncertain. CDR3 region: CASSPIGGNYGYTF. The CDR3 nucleotides read TGCGCCAGCAGCCCAATTGGAGGGAACTATGGCTACACCTTC.